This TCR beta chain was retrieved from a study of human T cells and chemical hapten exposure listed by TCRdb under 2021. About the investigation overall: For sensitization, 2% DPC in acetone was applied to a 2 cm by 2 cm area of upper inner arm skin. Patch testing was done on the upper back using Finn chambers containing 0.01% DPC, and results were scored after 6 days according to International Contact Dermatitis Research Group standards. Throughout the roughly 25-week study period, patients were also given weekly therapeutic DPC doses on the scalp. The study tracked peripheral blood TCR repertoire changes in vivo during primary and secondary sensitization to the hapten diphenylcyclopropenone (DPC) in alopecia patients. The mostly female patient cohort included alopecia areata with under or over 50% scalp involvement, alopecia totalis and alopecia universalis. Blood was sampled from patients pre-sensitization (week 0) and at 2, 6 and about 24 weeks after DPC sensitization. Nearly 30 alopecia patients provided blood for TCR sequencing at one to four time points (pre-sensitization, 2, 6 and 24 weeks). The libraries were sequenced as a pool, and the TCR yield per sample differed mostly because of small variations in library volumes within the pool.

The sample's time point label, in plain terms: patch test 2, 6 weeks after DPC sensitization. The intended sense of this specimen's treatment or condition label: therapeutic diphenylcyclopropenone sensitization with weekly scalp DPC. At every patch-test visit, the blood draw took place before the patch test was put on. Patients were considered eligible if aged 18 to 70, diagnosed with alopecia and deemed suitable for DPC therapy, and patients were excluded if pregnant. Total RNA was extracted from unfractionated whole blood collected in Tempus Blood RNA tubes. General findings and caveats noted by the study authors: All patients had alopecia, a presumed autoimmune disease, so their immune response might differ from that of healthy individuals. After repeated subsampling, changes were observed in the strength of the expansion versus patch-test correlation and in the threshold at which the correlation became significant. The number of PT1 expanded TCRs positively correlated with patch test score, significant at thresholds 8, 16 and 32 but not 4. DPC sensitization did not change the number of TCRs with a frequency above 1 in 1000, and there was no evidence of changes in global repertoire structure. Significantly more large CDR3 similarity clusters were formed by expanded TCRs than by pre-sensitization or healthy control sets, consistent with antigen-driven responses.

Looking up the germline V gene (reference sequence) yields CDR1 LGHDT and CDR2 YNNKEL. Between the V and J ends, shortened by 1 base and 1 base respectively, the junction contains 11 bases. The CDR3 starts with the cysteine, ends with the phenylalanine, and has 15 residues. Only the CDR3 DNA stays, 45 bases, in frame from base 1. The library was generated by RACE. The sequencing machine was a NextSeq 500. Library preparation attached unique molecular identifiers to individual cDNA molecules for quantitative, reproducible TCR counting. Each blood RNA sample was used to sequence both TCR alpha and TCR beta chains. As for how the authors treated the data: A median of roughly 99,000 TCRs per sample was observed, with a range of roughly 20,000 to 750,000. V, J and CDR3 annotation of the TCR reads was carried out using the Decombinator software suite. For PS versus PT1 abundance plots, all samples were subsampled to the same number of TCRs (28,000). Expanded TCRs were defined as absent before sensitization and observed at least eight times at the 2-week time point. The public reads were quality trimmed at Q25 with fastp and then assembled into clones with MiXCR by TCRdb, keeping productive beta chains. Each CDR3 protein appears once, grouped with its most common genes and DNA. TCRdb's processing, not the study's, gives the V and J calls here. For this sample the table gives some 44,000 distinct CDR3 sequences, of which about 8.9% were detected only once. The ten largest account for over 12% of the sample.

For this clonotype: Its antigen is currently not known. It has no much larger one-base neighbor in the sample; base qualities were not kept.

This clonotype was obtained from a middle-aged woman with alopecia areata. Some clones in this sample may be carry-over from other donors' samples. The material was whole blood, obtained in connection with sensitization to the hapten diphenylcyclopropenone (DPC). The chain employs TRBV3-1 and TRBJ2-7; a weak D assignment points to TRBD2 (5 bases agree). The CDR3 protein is CASSQAAGKSYEQYF. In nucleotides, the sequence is TGTGCCAGCAGCCAAGCTGCCGGGAAGTCCTACGAGCAGTACTTC.